This T cell receptor beta chain comes out of a study of CD8+ T cells in alopecia areata. About the study: Each of the treated patients was given oral tofacitinib, 5 to 10 mg twice daily, for moderate-to-severe alopecia areata.

From PBMCs, CD4+ and CD8+ T cells were sorted. RNA extraction and reverse transcription yielded cDNA as sequencing template. The table came from immunoSEQ multiplex PCR; TCRdb's copy has only in-frame clones and leaves some out. This sample has 100,000 to 150,000 clones; roughly 50% occur once, and the top ten carry under 20%. This CDR3 has 13 amino acids. The V gene lost 5 bases and the J gene lost 2 bases, with 8 bases spanning the gap. Germline CDR1 MNHEY, CDR2 SMNVEV (reference sequence). The sequenced sample was CD8+ T cells sorted from blood, obtained at week 0. This receptor was taken from a human donor with alopecia areata. V usage is TRBV27 and J usage is TRBJ2-3; D possibly corresponds to TRBD2 (5 bases). CDR3 sequence: CASSIGDTDTQYF. The DNA for the CDR3 is TGTGCCAGCAGTATCGGGGACACAGATACGCAGTATTTT.